Sequencing of this T cell receptor beta chain was carried out in a study of T cell responses to AZD1222 COVID-19 vaccine. Study details: Second-dose timings of about 4 or about 12 weeks were pooled.

Concerning this clone: Its antigen is not known.

Sequenced by immunoSEQ multiplex PCR; TCRdb stores in-frame clones only, minus some. The data show about 180,000 clones, roughly 91% seen once. Study observations and caveats: The peak T cell response came first, and repertoires were sampled only after it. Two AZD1222 doses significantly raised spike-specific TCR breadth and depth over controls.

V was clipped by 5 bases and J by 5 bases, with 13 bases between them. The germline gives CDR1 MDHEN, CDR2 SYDVKM. The CDR3 sequence is 14 residues long. The source of this sequence is an adult in good health. The material was peripheral blood, obtained on day 0 of AZD1222 vaccination. V and J are TRBV28 and TRBJ2-1; D call uncertain. DNA of the CDR3: TGTGCCAGCAGTGTGGCGCGCCCAAACAATGAGCAGTTCTTC. This translates into CASSVARPNNEQFF.